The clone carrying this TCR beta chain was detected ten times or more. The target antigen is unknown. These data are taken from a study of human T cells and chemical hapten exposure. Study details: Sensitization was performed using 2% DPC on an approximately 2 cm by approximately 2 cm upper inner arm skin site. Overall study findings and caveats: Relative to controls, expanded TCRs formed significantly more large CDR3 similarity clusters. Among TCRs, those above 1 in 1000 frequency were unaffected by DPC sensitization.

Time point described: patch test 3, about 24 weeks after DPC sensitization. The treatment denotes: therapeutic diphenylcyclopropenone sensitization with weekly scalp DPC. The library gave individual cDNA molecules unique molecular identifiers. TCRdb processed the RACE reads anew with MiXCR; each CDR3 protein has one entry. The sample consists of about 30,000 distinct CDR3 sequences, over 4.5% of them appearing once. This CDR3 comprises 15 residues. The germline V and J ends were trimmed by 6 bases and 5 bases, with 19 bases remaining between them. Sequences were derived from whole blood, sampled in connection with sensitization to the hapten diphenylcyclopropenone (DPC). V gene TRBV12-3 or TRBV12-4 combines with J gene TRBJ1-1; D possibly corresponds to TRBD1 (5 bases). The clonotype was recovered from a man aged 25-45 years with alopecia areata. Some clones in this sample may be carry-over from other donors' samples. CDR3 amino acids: CASRTEGRGVTEAFF. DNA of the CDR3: TGTGCCAGCAGGACCGAGGGGCGGGGAGTGACTGAAGCTTTCTTT.